Below, 4 T cell receptor beta chains from the same sample are listed, as sequenced in a study of identical twins. MiXCR, applied by TCRdb to the 5' RACE reads, yields one record per CDR3 protein. The data show under 350,000 distinct CDR3 sequences, 7.5% to 9.5% seen once. The same specimen was also included in a second study, on yellow fever vaccine responses in identical twins.

The sequencing input was CD8+ T cells sorted from blood. Source of these receptors: a woman in her late teens or twenties in good health.

This clonotype was detected only once. The chain links TRBV20-1 to TRBJ2-3; perhaps TRBD2 as D (5 bases). Per germline, CDR1 DFQATT and CDR2 SNEGSKA (reference sequence). Trimming removed 1 base at V and 6 bases at J, with 26 bases between. The CDR3 contains 18 residues. CDR3 in amino acids: CSARVAGWAQYGQDTQYF. Here the CDR3 DNA reads TGCAGTGCTAGAGTTGCGGGCTGGGCACAGTACGGGCAGGATACGCAGTATTTT.

The chain couples TRBV11-2 to TRBJ2-7; 8 bases map to TRBD1. V shed 4 bases, J shed 5 bases, and the junction held 10 bases outside the gene matches. The germline gives CDR1 SGHAT, CDR2 FQNNGV. The CDR3 contains 15 residues. The CDR3 reads CASSSPGQEGNEQYF. CDR3 DNA sequence: TGTGCCAGCAGCTCCCCGGGACAGGAGGGGAACGAGCAGTACTTC.

The V gene is TRBV19, the J gene TRBJ1-1; no clear D gene. Germline V gene sequence: CDR1 LNHDA, CDR2 SQIVND (reference sequence). The CDR3 is 17 amino acids. V was pared by 5 bases and J by 1 base, with 20 bases between. The CDR3 DNA reads as TGTGCCAGTAGTTCACTTTCCAAAGGTGTGCGGAACACTGAAGCTTTCTTT. Translating it yields CASSSLSKGVRNTEAFF.

The table lists this clonotype with a few counts. The gene calls are TRBV5-1 and TRBJ2-3; 14 nucleotides agree with TRBD2. CDR3 length: 18 amino acids. The germline CDR1 and CDR2 sequences are SGHRS and YFSETQ. V dropped 0 bases and J dropped 10; count of bases not matched to a gene: 13. The CDR3 DNA sequence: TGCGCCAGCAGCTTGGAACCGGGACTAGCGGGAGTCTCTCAGGCGCAGTATTTT. Translation: CASSLEPGLAGVSQAQYF.